This TCR beta chain stems from a study of blood T cell repertoires in COVID-19. The data were produced by immunoSEQ multiplex PCR, yet TCRdb's version contains in-frame clones alone and is incomplete. The sample holds 70,000 to 80,000 clones, approximately 84% seen once. This TCR was sampled from a human donor in a cohort sampled during active COVID-19. The sample was peripheral blood.

In nucleotides, the CDR3 is TGCGCCAGCAGCTTGGTAGCAGAAGACGAGCAGTACTTC. It specifies CASSLVAEDEQYF. The chain joins TRBV5-1 to TRBJ2-7; no clear D gene. Trimming removed 0 bases at V and 5 bases at J, with 9 bases between. The CDR3 covers 13 residues. Germline CDR1 reads SGHRS; CDR2 reads YFSETQ.